What follows is one TCR beta chain and its context. In the original analysis: Reference gene primer amplification yielded estimated nucleated cell counts. Produced via immunoSEQ multiplex PCR; TCRdb's table is partial and in-frame only. V, J and clone size reflect that table, while D and trimming were determined from the DNA. This sample has around 260,000 clones, with approximately 86% found just once. This entry belongs to a study of blood T cell repertoires in COVID-19. In the study overall: The analysed material was cDNA or gDNA that came from T cells, B-cell-depleted T cells, or PBMCs.

With 5 bases removed from V and 8 bases from J, the gap between germline ends came to 15 bases. CDR3 length: 13 residues. Germline lookup yields CDR1 MGHDK and CDR2 SYGVNS. V is TRBV25-1 and J is TRBJ1-2; D is unclear. The clonotype originates from a man younger than 30 with active or convalescent COVID-19. The sequencing input was peripheral blood. This chain's CDR3 is CASSPIREKGYTF. The CDR3 DNA is TGTGCCAGCAGTCCCATTAGAGAGAAAGGCTACACCTTC.